This T cell receptor beta chain originates from a study of control samples from healthy donors and cancer patients. Clones were sequenced by immunoSEQ multiplex PCR, and TCRdb holds only the in-frame ones, with some missing. In the table there are 100,000 to 150,000 clones, about 88% of which are singletons. Unmatched junction bases numbered 9, after V lost 6 bases and J lost 4 bases. Germline V CDR1 and CDR2: SQVTM, ANQGSEA. This CDR3 has 15 residues. The TCR sequence derives from a man aged 50 to 59 in good health. V usage is TRBV29-1 and J usage is TRBJ2-1; TRBD2 matches 10 bases. Sequencing was performed on blood. The CDR3 is CSVSGGAGLYNEQFF. CDR3 coding DNA: TGCAGCGTCAGCGGGGGGGCGGGATTGTACAATGAGCAGTTCTTC.